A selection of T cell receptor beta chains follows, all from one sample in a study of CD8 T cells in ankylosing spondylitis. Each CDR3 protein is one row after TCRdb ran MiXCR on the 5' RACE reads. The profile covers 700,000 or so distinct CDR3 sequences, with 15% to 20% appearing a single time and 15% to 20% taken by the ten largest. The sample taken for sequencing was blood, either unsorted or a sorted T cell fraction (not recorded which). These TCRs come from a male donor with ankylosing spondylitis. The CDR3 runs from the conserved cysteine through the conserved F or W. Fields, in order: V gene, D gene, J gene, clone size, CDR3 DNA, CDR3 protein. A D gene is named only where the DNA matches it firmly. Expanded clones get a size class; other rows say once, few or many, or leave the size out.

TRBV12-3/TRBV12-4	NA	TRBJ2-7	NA	TGTGCCAGCAGTTTAGAGGCCGCCGGACAGCCCTACGAGCAGTACTTC	CASSLEAAGQPYEQYF
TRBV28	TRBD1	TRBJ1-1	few	TGTGCCAGCAGTTCCATCAGGACAGGGGGGAGCACTGAAGCTTTCTTT	CASSSIRTGGSTEAFF
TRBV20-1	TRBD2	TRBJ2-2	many	TGCAGTGCGAGAAACCTAGCGGTTGGGGAGCTGTTTTTT	CSARNLAVGELFF
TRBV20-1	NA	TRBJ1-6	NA	TGCAGTGCTAGACCGGGGGCAGGTAATTCACCCCTCCACTTT	CSARPGAGNSPLHF
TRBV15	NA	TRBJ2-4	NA	TGTGCCACCAACGACCCGACAGGACCCGGAAGAAACATTCAGTACTTC	CATNDPTGPGRNIQYF
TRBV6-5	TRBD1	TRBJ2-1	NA	TGTGCCAGCAGTTACTCGAGGGACAGGGGACATGAGCAGTTCTTC	CASSYSRDRGHEQFF
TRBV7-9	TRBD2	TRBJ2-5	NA	TGTGCCAGCAGCCCAGCGGGAATCAAGGAGACCCAGTACTTC	CASSPAGIKETQYF
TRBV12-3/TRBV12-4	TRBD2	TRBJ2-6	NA	TGTGCCAGCAGTTTCGGGGGGACCAACGTCCTGACTTTC	CASSFGGTNVLTF
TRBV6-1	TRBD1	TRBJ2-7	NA	TGTGCCAGCAGAGGGACAGGGCCCCTCGAGCAGTACTTC	CASRGTGPLEQYF
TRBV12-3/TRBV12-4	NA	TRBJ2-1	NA	TGTGCCAGCAGTCCAGCGCGGAGCTCCTACAATGAGCAGTTCTTC	CASSPARSSYNEQFF
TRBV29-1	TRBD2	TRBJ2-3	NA	TGCAGCGTTGAAGGGGGTGAGGGCGCGGGAGAGGCAGATACGCAGTATTTT	CSVEGGEGAGEADTQYF
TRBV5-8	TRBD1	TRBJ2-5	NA	TGTGCCAGCAGCTGGCGGGGACAGGGGGTAGGAGAGACCCAGTACTTC	CASSWRGQGVGETQYF
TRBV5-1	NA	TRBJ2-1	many	TGCGCCAGCAGCTACTACGGAGTGGAGTTCTTC	CASSYYGVEFF
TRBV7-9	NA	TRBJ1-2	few	TGTGCCAGCAGACAAGACGACTCCTATGGCTACACCTTC	CASRQDDSYGYTF
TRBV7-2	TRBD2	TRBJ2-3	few	TGTGCCAGCAGCTTATATACGGGGGGGGATACGCAGTATTTT	CASSLYTGGDTQYF
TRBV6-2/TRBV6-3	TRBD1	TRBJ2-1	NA	TGTGCCAGCACCTCCCGGGACAGAATTTACAATGAGCAGTTCTTC	CASTSRDRIYNEQFF
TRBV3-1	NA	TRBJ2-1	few	TGTGCCAGCAGCCAAGAAGAAGGGAATGAGCAGTTCTTC	CASSQEEGNEQFF
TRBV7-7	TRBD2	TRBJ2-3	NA	TGTGCCAGCAGCTTAGGACTAGCCCTAGGGGAAGATACGCAGTATTTT	CASSLGLALGEDTQYF
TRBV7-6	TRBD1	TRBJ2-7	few	TGTGCCAGCAGCTTAGCGGGGCAGGGGGCTCCCTACGAGCAGTACTTC	CASSLAGQGAPYEQYF
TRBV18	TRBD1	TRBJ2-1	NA	TGTGCCAGCTCACCCCAGGGGGCCCTCTACAATGAGCAGTTCTTC	CASSPQGALYNEQFF
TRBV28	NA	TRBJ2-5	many	TGTGCCAGCAGTTTTCGAACAGGTACCGAGACCCAGTACTTC	CASSFRTGTETQYF
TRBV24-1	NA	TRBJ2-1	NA	TGTGCCACCAGTGACCCCCTTCCTAGCTCCTACAATGAGCAGTTCTTC	CATSDPLPSSYNEQFF
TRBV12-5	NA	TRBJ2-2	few	TGTGCTAGTGGTTCAGAGGTGGGGAGGAACACCGGGGAGCTGTTTTTT	CASGSEVGRNTGELFF
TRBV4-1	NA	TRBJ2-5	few	TGCGCCAGCAGCCAAGTACAGGGTCAAGAGACCCAGTACTTC	CASSQVQGQETQYF
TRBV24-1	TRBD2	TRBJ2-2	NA	TGTGCCACCAGTGATGTAGCGGGAGGGCCCGTCACCGGGGAGCTGTTTTTT	CATSDVAGGPVTGELFF
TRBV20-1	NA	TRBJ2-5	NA	TGCAGTGCCCCGATAGGGACACAAAAAGAGACCCAGTACTTC	CSAPIGTQKETQYF
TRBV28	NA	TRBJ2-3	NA	TGTGCCAGCAGTATTAGCCCGGGGGCAGATACGCAGTATTTT	CASSISPGADTQYF
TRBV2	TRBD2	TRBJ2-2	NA	TGTGCCAGCAGGCGAACTAGCGGGGGTGGCGGGGAGCTGTTTTTT	CASRRTSGGGGELFF
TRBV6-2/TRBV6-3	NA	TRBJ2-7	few	TGTGCCAGCAGCCACCCCCTGACCTACGAGCAGTACTTC	CASSHPLTYEQYF
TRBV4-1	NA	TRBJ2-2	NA	TGCGCCAGCAGCCAAGCCGGGGGGCCCAACGGGGAGCTGTTTTTT	CASSQAGGPNGELFF
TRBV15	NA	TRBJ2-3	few	TGTGCCACCAGCACGAGTCCCAGCGGTAGCACAGATACGCAGTATTTT	CATSTSPSGSTDTQYF
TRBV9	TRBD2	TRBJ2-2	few	TGTGCCAGCAGCGCGAGCGGGGGGGGTACAGCCGGGGAGCTGTTTTTT	CASSASGGGTAGELFF
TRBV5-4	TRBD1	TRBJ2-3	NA	TGTGCCAGCAGCCTCACCCCGACAGGGTGGGCAGATACGCAGTATTTT	CASSLTPTGWADTQYF
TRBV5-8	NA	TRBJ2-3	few	TGTGCCAGCAGCTTTTTCAGGGGGGGAGATACGCAGTATTTT	CASSFFRGGDTQYF
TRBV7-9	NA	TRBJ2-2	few	TGTGCCAGCAGCTTGTCTGTCCCAGGGCCCGCCGGGGAGCTGTTTTTT	CASSLSVPGPAGELFF
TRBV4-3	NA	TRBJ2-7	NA	TGCGCCAGCAGCCAAGATCCCGGGGGTGGGGGCTACGAGCAGTACTTC	CASSQDPGGGGYEQYF
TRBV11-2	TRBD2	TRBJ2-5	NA	TGTGCCAGCAGCTTAGGAGAGCTTAAAGGACTAGTCATGGAGACCCAGTACTTC	CASSLGELKGLVMETQYF
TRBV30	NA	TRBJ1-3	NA	TGTGCCTGGAGTGCCGGTAACTCTGGAAACACCATATATTTT	CAWSAGNSGNTIYF
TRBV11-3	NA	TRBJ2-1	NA	TGTGCCAGCAGCGACAGCGGGCTCAATCAGAATGAGCAGTTCTTC	CASSDSGLNQNEQFF
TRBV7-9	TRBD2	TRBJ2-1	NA	TGTGCCAGCACCGATCGGACTAGCGGGGCCAATGAGCAGTTCTTC	CASTDRTSGANEQFF
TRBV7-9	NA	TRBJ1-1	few	TGTGCCAGCAGCTCCCTCGGGGGATGGGGCACTGAAGCTTTCTTT	CASSSLGGWGTEAFF
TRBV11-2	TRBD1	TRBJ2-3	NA	TGTGCCAGCAGCTTAAGGGGACAGGGGTTAGCGAGCACAGATACGCAGTATTTT	CASSLRGQGLASTDTQYF
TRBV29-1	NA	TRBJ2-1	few	TGCAGCGTTGACGAGATAGGGCTTTACAATGAGCAGTTCTTC	CSVDEIGLYNEQFF
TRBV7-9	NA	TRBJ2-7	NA	TGTGCCAGCAGCCCCCCGCAGGGTCAGTACTTC	CASSPPQGQYF
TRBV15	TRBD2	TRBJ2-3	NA	TGTGCCACCAGTAAGGGACTAGCGGACACAGATACGCAGTATTTT	CATSKGLADTDTQYF
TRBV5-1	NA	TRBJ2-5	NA	TGCGCCAGCAGCAACCCCTCCGCGGGACAAGAGACCCAGTACTTC	CASSNPSAGQETQYF
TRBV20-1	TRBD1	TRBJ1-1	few	TGCAGTGCTTATGACAGGGGTGGGGGAGCTTTCTTT	CSAYDRGGGAFF
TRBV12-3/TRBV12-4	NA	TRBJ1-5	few	TGTGCCAGCAGTTTGACAGAACCTAATCAGCCCCAGCATTTT	CASSLTEPNQPQHF
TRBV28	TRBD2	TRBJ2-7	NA	TGTGCCAGCACCATCCCCGGGGAGACTAGCGCAGGCGAGCAGTACTTC	CASTIPGETSAGEQYF
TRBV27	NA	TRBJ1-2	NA	TGTGCCAGCAGTTTTGCGGGGGCGGACTTTAACTATGGCTACACCTTC	CASSFAGADFNYGYTF
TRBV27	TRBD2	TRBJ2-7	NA	TGTGCCAGCAGCGAATCCGGGACTAGGGCCTACGAGCAGTACTTC	CASSESGTRAYEQYF
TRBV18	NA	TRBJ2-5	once	TGTGCCAGCTCACTCACAGGGGCGGGAAGCCAAGAGACCCAGTACTTC	CASSLTGAGSQETQYF